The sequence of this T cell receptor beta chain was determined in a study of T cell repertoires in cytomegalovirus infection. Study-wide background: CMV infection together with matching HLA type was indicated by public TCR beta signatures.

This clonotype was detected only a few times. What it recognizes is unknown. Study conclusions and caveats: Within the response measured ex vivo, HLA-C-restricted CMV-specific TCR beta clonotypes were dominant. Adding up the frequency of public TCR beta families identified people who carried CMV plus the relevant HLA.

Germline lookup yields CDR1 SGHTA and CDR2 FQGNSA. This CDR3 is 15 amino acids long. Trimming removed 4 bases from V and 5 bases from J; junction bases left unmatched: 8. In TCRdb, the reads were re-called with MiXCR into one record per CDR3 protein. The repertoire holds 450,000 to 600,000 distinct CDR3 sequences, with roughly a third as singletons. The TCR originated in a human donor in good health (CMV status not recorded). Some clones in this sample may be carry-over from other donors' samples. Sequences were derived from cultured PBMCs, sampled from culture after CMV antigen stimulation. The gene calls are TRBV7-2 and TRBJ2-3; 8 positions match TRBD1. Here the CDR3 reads CASSSGDRPGDTQYF. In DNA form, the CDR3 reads TGTGCCAGCAGCTCCGGGGACAGGCCCGGAGATACGCAGTATTTT.